This T cell receptor (beta chain) was profiled in a study of cytotoxic CD8 clonotypes in ibrutinib-treated CLL. Broader study findings: At ibrutinib response, clonality increased, and at progression it declined back toward baseline. Higher circulating CD8+ T-cell counts strongly accompanied higher baseline clonality, above age-matched healthy donors.

For this clone: Its target is unknown.

Target depth was 1 in 200,000 to 1 in 1 million T cells, about 10x per clonotype. The protocol was immunoSEQ multiplex PCR, while the TCRdb copy is restricted to in-frame clones and leaves out a portion. The data show over 75,000 clones, more than 75% seen once. V lost 3 bases, J lost 7 bases, and 9 bases lay in between. CDR1 is DFQATT, CDR2 SNEGSKA, per germline (reference sequence). This CDR3 is built from 11 residues. Sequencing was performed on PBMCs, taken after 12 months of ibrutinib treatment. The source of this sequence is a human donor with chronic lymphocytic leukemia. J is TRBJ1-2 and V is TRBV20-1, with D uncertain. The CDR3 DNA sequence: TGCAGTGCTAGGCCCCGGGGTGGCTACACCTTC. This encodes CSARPRGGYTF.